This TCR beta chain came from a study of blood T cell repertoires in COVID-19. Study overall: From the United States, Italy and Spain came samples of acute and convalescent COVID-19. PBMCs, B-cell-depleted T cells, or T cells provided the cDNA or gDNA that made up the material.

The CDR3 has 13 residues. V lost 8 bases and J lost 8, with 18 bases in between. Germline values: CDR1 SNHLY, CDR2 FYNNEI. Seattle cases were enrolled at active infection and followed longitudinally. Authors' data handling: Estimation of nucleated cell counts relied on the amplification of reference gene primers. The table came from immunoSEQ multiplex PCR; TCRdb's copy has only in-frame clones and leaves some out. V and J calls and clone size follow that table, whereas D and trimming were derived from the DNA. The sample has around 210,000 clones, about 88% seen once. This chain links TRBV2 with TRBJ1-2; possible D gene TRBD1, 6 bases. Sequencing was done on a sample of peripheral blood. The clonotype originates from a man aged 45 to 65 with COVID-19, enrolled during active disease. The CDR3 reads CASQGSGVEGYTF. The CDR3 DNA reads as TGTGCCAGCCAGGGGTCAGGGGTAGAGGGCTACACCTTC. The whole variable domain, filled in from reference TRBV2 and TRBJ1-2, reads EPEVTQTPSHQVTQMGQEVILRCVPISNHLYFYWYRQILGQKVEFLVSFYNNEISEKSEIFDDQFSVERPDGSNFTLKIRSTKLEDSAMYFCASQGSGVEGYTFGSGTRLTVV.